This T cell receptor (beta chain) was profiled in a study of cytomegalovirus exposure and HLA in healthy donors (TCRdb year 2017). Turning to the overall study: An earlier analysis of roughly 500 of the donors reported 276 Gb of sequence data and around 120 million unique TCR beta sequences obtained from around 180 million T cells. About 280 gigabases of sequencing data and about 92 million unique TCR sequences made up an early release that covered approximately 650 HLA-typed donors. Among roughly 400 genotyped donors of the cohort, an average of approximately 240,000 unique TCR beta nucleotide sequences was sequenced per donor, of which 15% to 20% were non-productive. Every discovery cohort repertoire had been produced on one sequencing platform. Five DR-DQ haplotypes were treated as single units for association and clustering because of strong linkage in the cohort. To study patterns of TCR occurrence, a later analysis re-analyzed previously published TCR beta repertoires from 666 donors and added high-resolution HLA genotyping. Of the 300 to 500 genotyped donors, 75% to 85% were placed in the genetic ancestry cluster associated with self-reported Caucasian donors. Donor age, sex, ethnicity and CMV serostatus were compiled together with the repertoire data. The number of donors typed differed by locus, with roughly 629-640 for A, B, C, DRB1 and DQB1, around 500 for DQA1, some 570 for DPA1, and around 460 for DPB1. The T cell repertoires of 670 or so subjects were profiled by immunosequencing and related to cytomegalovirus serostatus. HLA typing covered class I and class II loci at four-digit resolution. Rather than drawing on any new phenotypic data, the later analysis identified candidate immune exposures from TCR beta sequences and the way those sequences occurred across donors. In a later genetic analysis, genome-wide SNP genotypes for about 65% of the roughly 670 donors were used, and that subset was treated as a discovery cohort. To decide whether each TCR beta V gene segment behaved as functional or pseudogenic, an earlier analysis of approximately 620 of the donors relied on high-throughput TCR beta sequencing. To predict cytomegalovirus infection status, the study combined high-throughput TCR immunosequencing, statistical association of individual TCRs with disease status, and machine learning. The study aimed to test whether cataloging public T cell receptors could reveal signatures of past pathogen exposure. A separate validation cohort of 100 to 150 different subjects was used in addition to the roughly 620-subject first cohort.

Study-wide conclusions, independent of this receptor: Strong co-occurrence of HLA alleles, especially DR and DQ, made assigning TCR associations to individual alleles difficult. Roughly uniform sequencing depth across donors was assumed in presence/absence analyses, although this assumption may not hold. Most CMV-associated TCR beta chains appeared to be HLA-restricted in a later analysis, and the HLA associations seemed to be driven largely by CMV exposure. In a later analysis, the rate of TCR association differed among HLA loci, with DRB1 alleles having the most associated TCRs and HLA-C alleles having the fewest. Correlated functional status among segregating V segments might be attributable to linkage disequilibrium, but an unknown experimental factor could not be ruled out. According to a later genetic analysis, donors in an Asian-associated ancestry cluster had fewer N-insertions in productive TCRs than the roughly 700-donor mean. The study listed 164 TCR beta chains as associated with cytomegalovirus. Compared with equally common non-associated chains, HLA-associated TCR beta chains in a later analysis were more clonally expanded and had lower generation probabilities. While some public TCRs were present in many individuals, most TCR sequences turned up only very rarely across donors. A further reported finding was that TCR beta sequences accurately predicted the HLA-A and HLA-B alleles for most subjects in the first cohort. A later analysis reported that several top co-occurrence clusters appeared linked to parvovirus B19, influenza, CMV and Epstein-Barr virus. In vitro tests confirmed that a few of the cytomegalovirus-associated TCR beta chains recognize cytomegalovirus antigens. CMV serostatus was the only immune exposure information available for the cohort. The classifier was reported to diagnose cytomegalovirus status with high specificity and sensitivity in both the original cohort and the validation cohort. An association between a missense DCLRE1C variant and V-gene and J-gene trimming of TCR beta chains was found in a later genetic analysis and replicated in an independent cohort. Because HLA typing was missing for some donors at each locus, association tests included only the typed subset. A later analysis associated 16,951 TCR beta sequences with specific HLA alleles at a false discovery rate of 0.05. The earlier analysis of around 600 of the donors excluded about 16 rarely observed V segments, including chromosome 9 orphons, because counts were too low. Broadly in line with IMGT annotations, most TCR beta V segments showed up in productive rearrangements about 87% or about 30% of the time in an earlier analysis of a few hundred of the donors. The 87-base-pair reads could not distinguish some IMGT-functional V segments, including TRBV6-2 and TRBV6-3, so those segments were excluded. The authors suggested that the approach could potentially be generalized to other disease states and immunological phenotypes. Only TCR beta chains were sequenced in this cohort, and the absence of alpha or paired-chain data limited detectable features. A group of highly shared sequence variants was considered likely to be a technical artifact of the sequencing pipeline.

From the cysteine through the phenylalanine, the CDR3 covers 14 amino acids. The retained sequence is limited to the CDR3, 42 bases, with the frame set at the first base. CDR1 and CDR2, per the germline V gene (reference sequence), are SEHNR and FQNEAQ. V has 1 base trimmed and J has 7 bases trimmed; junction bases matching no gene number 3. The cohort consisted of 600 to 700 healthy bone marrow donors. At the time of sampling, all cohort members were nominally healthy, though unrecorded immune exposures were likely present. The donor was CMV seropositive and was included in the group of 289 seropositive cohort members. A peripheral blood sample was collected from each donor, and TCR beta sequencing was performed on peripheral blood mononuclear cells. Genomic DNA extraction from the blood cell samples was performed with the Qiagen DNeasy Blood Extraction Kit. This clone was recorded only once. The antigen this receptor binds is unknown. No base qualities exist here, and no much larger clone lies one base off it.

The library was prepared using the immunoSEQ multiplex PCR assay. A mixture of 60 forward primers for TCR Vbeta segments and 13 reverse primers for TCR Jbeta segments was used in the multiplex PCR. The CDR3 region of rearranged TCR beta genes was amplified from genomic DNA by a multiplex PCR assay. On the Illumina HiSeq System, the amplified TCR beta libraries were sequenced as 87-base-pair reads. The authors processed their data as follows. In a later analysis, roughly 80 million unique TCR beta chains were counted across the roughly 610 repertoires, and around 10 million of these chains were shared by at least two donors. Raw reads were error-corrected and collapsed into unique sequences with a nearest-neighbor algorithm that merged closely related sequences to remove PCR and sequencing errors. Alignment of CDR3 sequences to IMGT reference sequences was used to assign V, D and J gene segments. For a sequence to be retained, at least a six-nucleotide match to both a V gene segment and a J gene segment was required. A rearrangement was called productive if the CDR3 had no stop codons and remained in frame with V and J, and every other rearrangement was called non-productive. Following IMGT convention, CDR3 was defined as the stretch from the second conserved V-encoded cysteine up to the conserved J-encoded phenylalanine. Sequences without an unambiguous match to a single V gene segment were excluded from the earlier analysis of a few hundred of the donors. In an earlier analysis of several hundred of the donors, V segments were called functional above 56.7% productive rearrangements and were called segregating when the between-donor standard deviation exceeded 5%. To diagnose cytomegalovirus status from the catalog of TCR beta chain sequences, a statistical classification framework was built. V and J gene assignment, in a later analysis, came from comparing TCR nucleotide sequences with IMGT/GENE-DB human TR gene sequences. In a later analysis, CDR3 sequences and most-parsimonious VDJ recombination scenarios were assigned using the TCRdist pipeline. In a later analysis, each TCR beta chain was defined by its CDR3 amino acid sequence together with its V-gene family, and reads without a unique V-gene family were excluded. To address suspected cross-contamination and a sequencing artifact, a later analysis removed around 600 highly shared, low-generation-probability nucleotide sequences. A later analysis calculated a clonal expansion index for each public chain from normalized within-repertoire ranks of inferred template counts. A later analysis computed generation probabilities with a VDJ recombination model fitted to out-of-frame rearrangements, and checked the results against IGoR. In a later analysis, TCR-TCR, TCR-HLA and TCR-CMV co-occurrence was scored with hypergeometric tests, and a repertoire-size bias correction was applied to TCR pairs. A later analysis estimated false discovery rates by permuting HLA or CMV assignments 20 times. In a later analysis, co-occurring TCRs were grouped using DBSCAN, and TCRdist sequence similarity was added for clustering within HLA-allele-positive subsets. For co-occurrence clustering, repertoires with fewer than 30,000 or more than 120,000 public chains were excluded, along with about five repertoires with anomalous nucleotide sharing. TCRdb took over this immuneACCESS table, retaining in-frame rearrangements with V and J assigned. Such tables are incomplete; in checked studies, under half of the missing clones stem from an unresolved V gene, and the remainder is unexplained. That table is the source of V, J and clone size, and D and trimming were worked out from the DNA. Present in this sample are 90,000 to 95,000 clones, roughly 73% of which were seen just once. About 4.4% of the sample comes from the top ten.

Recombination connected TRBV7-9 to TRBJ1-4, and 7 junction bases match TRBD1. This clonotype was obtained from a male donor in good health and CMV-seropositive. Material for sequencing was PBMCs. The CDR3 loop reads CASSLDRGSEKLFF. The DNA sequence follows: TGTGCCAGCAGCTTAGACAGGGGTTCTGAAAAACTGTTTTTT.